The entry below gives a single TCR beta chain sequence along with its context. Its antigen is currently unknown. A much larger clone lies one base from this, so it may be a read error. This record belongs to a study of response to subunit inactivated influenza vaccine. Study results and limitations: Few new T cells, the authors suggested, are recruited by each seasonal influenza vaccination.

From the RT-PCR reads, TCRdb called clonotypes with MiXCR, one entry per CDR3 protein. The table records 450,000 to 550,000 distinct CDR3 sequences, approximately 24% of them present only once. V was pared by 7 bases and J by 5 bases, with 6 bases between. This CDR3 is built from 12 residues. CDR1 is MNHNS, CDR2 SASEGT, per germline. The clonotype was recovered from a man between 45 and 60 years old who received an inactivated influenza vaccine. The genes are TRBV6-1 and TRBJ1-6; D unresolved. Sequencing was performed on CD4+ T cells sorted from PBMCs, taken more than 4 days after vaccination. CDR3 region: CASISNNSPLHF. The CDR3 region has the DNA TGTGCCAGCATTTCCAATAATTCACCCCTCCACTTT.